These T cell receptor beta chains were read from a single sample in a study of blood T cells in healthy people across ages. TCRdb re-derived calls from the 5' RACE reads in MiXCR, one entry per CDR3 protein. The top ten clones hold over 35% of a sample with about 640,000 distinct CDR3 sequences, about 54% of them seen once. Input material: blood. The receptors stem from a man aged 55-75 years in good health. Both conserved end residues are part of each CDR3. D genes are given only for firm matches. Clone size is given for some rows only: seen once, a few or many times, or a class if the clone is expanded.

J gene: TRBJ1-6
V gene: TRBV20-1
clone size: once
D gene: TRBD1
CDR3 DNA: TGCAGTGCTAGGCAGGGGGGCGCCTCACCCCTCCACTTT
CDR3 protein: CSARQGGASPLHF

J gene: TRBJ2-5
V gene: TRBV7-2
clone size: once
D gene: TRBD1
CDR3 DNA: TGTGCCAGCAGCTTCTCCGGGACAGGGAAGGAAGAGACCCAGTACTTC
CDR3 protein: CASSFSGTGKEETQYF

J gene: TRBJ2-5
V gene: TRBV24-1
clone size: .
D gene: TRBD1
CDR3 DNA: TGTGCCACCAGTGGCTTGGACAGGGGGTTCAATGAGCAGTACTTC
CDR3 protein: CATSGLDRGFNEQYF

J gene: TRBJ2-1
V gene: TRBV6-5
clone size: .
D gene: TRBD1
CDR3 DNA: TGTGCCAGCAGTTACTCGGGGACAGGGATCGAGCAGTTCTTC
CDR3 protein: CASSYSGTGIEQFF

J gene: TRBJ2-7
V gene: TRBV7-2
clone size: .
D gene: .
CDR3 DNA: TGTGCCAGCAGCTTCTTAGGCCGTGGCGAGCAGTACTTC
CDR3 protein: CASSFLGRGEQYF

J gene: TRBJ1-4
V gene: TRBV7-9
clone size: few
D gene: .
CDR3 DNA: TGTGCCAGCACCCTCCGGGCGCAGGATGAAAAACTGTTTTTT
CDR3 protein: CASTLRAQDEKLFF

J gene: TRBJ2-5
V gene: TRBV6-5
clone size: .
D gene: TRBD2
CDR3 DNA: TGTGCCAGCAGGCAACCGCGGGGGGGAATCCAAGAGACCCAGTACTTC
CDR3 protein: CASRQPRGGIQETQYF

J gene: TRBJ2-3
V gene: TRBV20-1
clone size: few
D gene: .
CDR3 DNA: TGCAGTGCTAGGGGGGGAGGGGGTCTAGGCTATGGGGATACGCAGTATTTT
CDR3 protein: CSARGGGGLGYGDTQYF

J gene: TRBJ1-2
V gene: TRBV6-1
clone size: .
D gene: TRBD1
CDR3 DNA: TGTGCCAGCAGTCATACAGGGGGCGATGGCTACACCTTC
CDR3 protein: CASSHTGGDGYTF

J gene: TRBJ2-5
V gene: TRBV20-1
clone size: once
D gene: .
CDR3 DNA: TGCAGTGCTAGAAACAGGGCTGGTGAGACCCAGTACTTC
CDR3 protein: CSARNRAGETQYF

J gene: TRBJ1-6
V gene: TRBV27
clone size: few
D gene: .
CDR3 DNA: TGTGCCAGCAGTTGGGGCAGCACTTCCTATAATTCACCCCTCCACTTT
CDR3 protein: CASSWGSTSYNSPLHF

J gene: TRBJ2-1
V gene: TRBV4-3
clone size: .
D gene: TRBD1
CDR3 DNA: TGCGCCAGCAGCAATACAGGGGGGCCGGGGTTCTTC
CDR3 protein: CASSNTGGPGFF

J gene: TRBJ1-2
V gene: TRBV18
clone size: few
D gene: TRBD1
CDR3 DNA: TGTGCCAGCTCAACGACAGGGAGGGACGATGGCTACACCTTC
CDR3 protein: CASSTTGRDDGYTF

J gene: TRBJ1-2
V gene: TRBV7-2
clone size: .
D gene: .
CDR3 DNA: TGTGCCAGCAGCCCCAGTGGGGGGTTGGGTGGCTACACCTTC
CDR3 protein: CASSPSGGLGGYTF

J gene: TRBJ1-1
V gene: TRBV7-2
clone size: .
D gene: .
CDR3 DNA: TGTGCCAGCAGCTTAGTAGCCAGGAGGGACACTGAAGCTTTCTTT
CDR3 protein: CASSLVARRDTEAFF

J gene: TRBJ2-2
V gene: TRBV28
clone size: .
D gene: TRBD1
CDR3 DNA: TGTGCCAGCAGTACCGCCGGGACAGGGGACACCGGGGAGCTGTTTTTT
CDR3 protein: CASSTAGTGDTGELFF

J gene: TRBJ2-5
V gene: TRBV25-1
clone size: .
D gene: TRBD1
CDR3 DNA: TGTGCCAGCAGTGATCCAGGGACAGCCCGAAAAGAGACCCAGTACTTC
CDR3 protein: CASSDPGTARKETQYF

J gene: TRBJ1-5
V gene: TRBV12-3/TRBV12-4
clone size: few
D gene: .
CDR3 DNA: TGTGCCAGCAGTTTTTCAGGGGACAATCAGCCCCAGCATTTT
CDR3 protein: CASSFSGDNQPQHF

J gene: TRBJ1-4
V gene: TRBV5-1
clone size: few
D gene: .
CDR3 DNA: TGCGCCAGCAGCGGTCAGGGCTTGGGTGAAAAACTGTTTTTT
CDR3 protein: CASSGQGLGEKLFF

J gene: TRBJ1-4
V gene: TRBV20-1
clone size: .
D gene: .
CDR3 DNA: TGCAGTGCTAGAGATGATGGGACGGCAACTAATGAAAAACTGTTTTTT
CDR3 protein: CSARDDGTATNEKLFF

J gene: TRBJ1-6
V gene: TRBV6-6
clone size: .
D gene: TRBD1
CDR3 DNA: TGTGCCAGCAGTCTACAGGGGGCGCGATATTCCTCACCCCTCCACTTT
CDR3 protein: CASSLQGARYSSPLHF

J gene: TRBJ2-7
V gene: TRBV20-1
clone size: few
D gene: TRBD1
CDR3 DNA: TGCAGTGCAAAAGAGACAGGGTGGAACGAGCAGTACTTC
CDR3 protein: CSAKETGWNEQYF

J gene: TRBJ1-2
V gene: TRBV12-3/TRBV12-4
clone size: .
D gene: TRBD1
CDR3 DNA: TGTGCCAGCAGCTCAGGACAGGGGGTCGATGGCTACACCTTC
CDR3 protein: CASSSGQGVDGYTF

J gene: TRBJ2-7
V gene: TRBV9
clone size: .
D gene: .
CDR3 DNA: TGTGCCAGCAGCGCGACTAGTCTGTCCTCCGAGCAGTACTTC
CDR3 protein: CASSATSLSSEQYF

J gene: TRBJ1-3
V gene: TRBV5-5
clone size: .
D gene: .
CDR3 DNA: TGTGCCAGCAGCCTAGCGATACAGGGAAGCTCTGGAAACACCATATATTTT
CDR3 protein: CASSLAIQGSSGNTIYF

J gene: TRBJ2-5
V gene: TRBV10-2
clone size: .
D gene: .
CDR3 DNA: TGCGCCAGCAGAGATGGGACAGTCCGGGGGAGGGAGACCCAGTACTTC
CDR3 protein: CASRDGTVRGRETQYF

J gene: TRBJ2-1
V gene: TRBV3-1
clone size: .
D gene: .
CDR3 DNA: TGTGCCAGCAGCCAAGTATCGGGGGATCAGTTCTTC
CDR3 protein: CASSQVSGDQFF

J gene: TRBJ2-3
V gene: TRBV29-1
clone size: .
D gene: .
CDR3 DNA: TGCAGCGTTGATGGCGGGGACACAGATACGCAGTATTTT
CDR3 protein: CSVDGGDTDTQYF

J gene: TRBJ1-2
V gene: TRBV29-1
clone size: .
D gene: .
CDR3 DNA: TGCAGCGTCCACGTTGGGGCAGGGTATGGCTACACCTTC
CDR3 protein: CSVHVGAGYGYTF

J gene: TRBJ2-1
V gene: TRBV20-1
clone size: .
D gene: TRBD2
CDR3 DNA: TGCAGTGCTAGAGCCGAAGCGGGATTGTTAAGTGAGCAGTTCTTC
CDR3 protein: CSARAEAGLLSEQFF

J gene: TRBJ2-4
V gene: TRBV7-8
clone size: few
D gene: TRBD1
CDR3 DNA: TGTGCCAGCAGCATACCAGGGGGCATTCAGTACTTC
CDR3 protein: CASSIPGGIQYF

J gene: TRBJ2-6
V gene: TRBV7-9
clone size: .
D gene: .
CDR3 DNA: TGTGCCAGCAGCTTATTTCCCCCTCGGAGCTCTGGGGCCAACGTCCTGACTTTC
CDR3 protein: CASSLFPPRSSGANVLTF

J gene: TRBJ1-2
V gene: TRBV20-1
clone size: .
D gene: .
CDR3 DNA: TGCAGTGCTAGAGATCTGGGGAGGTATGGCTACACCTTC
CDR3 protein: CSARDLGRYGYTF

J gene: TRBJ1-2
V gene: TRBV7-9
clone size: few
D gene: .
CDR3 DNA: TGTGCCAGCAGCTTAGGTCGGCAGGGAATCTATGGCTACACCTTC
CDR3 protein: CASSLGRQGIYGYTF

J gene: TRBJ2-1
V gene: TRBV6-1
clone size: few
D gene: TRBD1
CDR3 DNA: TGTGCCAGCAGTGGACAGGGGGCGAACCATGAGCAGTTCTTC
CDR3 protein: CASSGQGANHEQFF

J gene: TRBJ2-1
V gene: TRBV12-3/TRBV12-4
clone size: .
D gene: TRBD1
CDR3 DNA: TGTGCCAGCTCAGGGACGGGCCGGGACAGGCAGTTCTTC
CDR3 protein: CASSGTGRDRQFF

J gene: TRBJ2-3
V gene: TRBV2
clone size: .
D gene: .
CDR3 DNA: TGTGCCAGCAGTGTACGGCTAGGTGGGCAGTATTTT
CDR3 protein: CASSVRLGGQYF

J gene: TRBJ2-5
V gene: TRBV20-1
clone size: .
D gene: TRBD2
CDR3 DNA: TGCAGTCTCTCGGTCCGGGAGGGGACCCAGTACTTC
CDR3 protein: CSLSVREGTQYF

J gene: TRBJ2-3
V gene: TRBV15
clone size: once
D gene: .
CDR3 DNA: TGTGCCACCAGCACCTACAGGGAACGGGATACGCAGTATTTT
CDR3 protein: CATSTYRERDTQYF

J gene: TRBJ1-2
V gene: TRBV29-1
clone size: .
D gene: .
CDR3 DNA: TGCAGCGTTGTACAATTAGCTAACTATGGCTACACCTTC
CDR3 protein: CSVVQLANYGYTF

J gene: TRBJ2-5
V gene: TRBV28
clone size: .
D gene: .
CDR3 DNA: TGTGCCAGCAGTTTAAGTCTTAAAGAGACCCAGTACTTC
CDR3 protein: CASSLSLKETQYF

J gene: TRBJ2-5
V gene: TRBV6-2/TRBV6-3
clone size: few
D gene: TRBD1
CDR3 DNA: TGTGCCAGCAAAGGGACAGGGATGGCGGAGACCCAGTACTTC
CDR3 protein: CASKGTGMAETQYF

J gene: TRBJ1-2
V gene: TRBV6-6
clone size: few
D gene: TRBD1
CDR3 DNA: TGTGCCAGCAGTTTAGGGGACAGCCCAAGGGGCTACACCTTC
CDR3 protein: CASSLGDSPRGYTF

J gene: TRBJ2-2
V gene: TRBV7-2
clone size: .
D gene: TRBD2
CDR3 DNA: TGTGCCAGCAGCTTAGGGGGGGGGAGGATCACCGGGGAGCTGTTTTTT
CDR3 protein: CASSLGGGRITGELFF

J gene: TRBJ2-1
V gene: TRBV4-1
clone size: many
D gene: TRBD2
CDR3 DNA: TGCGCCAGCAGCCAAGTGTCACTAGCGGGGGGGCGGGATGAGCAGTTCTTC
CDR3 protein: CASSQVSLAGGRDEQFF

J gene: TRBJ2-5
V gene: TRBV11-2
clone size: .
D gene: .
CDR3 DNA: TGTGCCAGCAGCTTAGATGGGGGCCCCGGGACCCAGTACTTC
CDR3 protein: CASSLDGGPGTQYF